This TCR beta chain was identified during a study of shared clonotypes between healthy human individuals. Study observations and caveats: Compared with clonotypes that all four donors shared, non-shared clonotypes had lower generation probabilities.

The data were produced by immunoSEQ multiplex PCR, yet TCRdb's version contains in-frame clones alone and is incomplete. The table includes fewer than 2.5 million clones, under 95% detected once. With respect to this clone: Its antigen is unidentified.

The CDR3 length is 14 residues. In germline, CDR1 is GTSNPN, CDR2 SVGIG (reference sequence). The ends were cut back, 0 bases at V and 4 bases at J, with 10 bases in the middle. This clonotype was obtained from a man younger than 35 in good health. Some clones in this sample may be carry-over from other donors' samples. The chain couples TRBV30 to TRBJ1-5; D gene uncertain. Sequencing was done on a sample of naive CD4+ T cells from PBMCs. Regarding subset: CD45RA+ positively selected. The CDR3: CAWSVQGPNQPQHF. The CDR3 nucleotides are TGTGCCTGGAGTGTACAAGGGCCAAATCAGCCCCAGCATTTT.